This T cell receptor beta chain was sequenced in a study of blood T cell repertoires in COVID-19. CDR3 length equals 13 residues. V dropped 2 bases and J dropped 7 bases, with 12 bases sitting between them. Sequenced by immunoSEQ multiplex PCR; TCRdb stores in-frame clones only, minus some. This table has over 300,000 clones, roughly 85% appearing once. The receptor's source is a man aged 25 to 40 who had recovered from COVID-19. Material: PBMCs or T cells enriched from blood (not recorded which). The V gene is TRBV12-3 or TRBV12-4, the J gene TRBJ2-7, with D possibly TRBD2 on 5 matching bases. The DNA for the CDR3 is TGTGCCAGCAGTTTAATGGCCCGGGAAGAGCAGTACTTC. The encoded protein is CASSLMAREEQYF.